What follows are 15 T cell receptor beta chains derived from one specimen sequenced in a study of T cell repertoires and Cas9 in healthy adults. The data were produced by immunoSEQ multiplex PCR, yet TCRdb's version contains in-frame clones alone and is incomplete. The sample includes tens of thousands of clones, roughly 90% seen only once; the top ten take 0.6% to 0.8%. Sequencing was carried out using CD4+ effector T cells (CD127+, CD25-, CD137-, CD154-) from PBMCs; culture status not recorded. These receptors all come from a human donor in good health.

The J gene is TRBJ1-2, the V gene TRBV7-9; D ambiguous. Germline values: CDR1 SEHNR, CDR2 FQNEAQ (reference sequence). The length of the CDR3 is 13 residues. V was clipped by 3 bases and J by 5 bases, with 10 bases between them. The CDR3 here is CASSLEHWYGYTF. The CDR3 nucleotides read TGTGCCAGCAGCTTGGAACACTGGTATGGCTACACCTTC.

This clone was seen only once. The chain combines TRBV6-1 with TRBJ2-7, with D perhaps TRBD1 or TRBD2 (5 bases each). CDR1 MNHNS and CDR2 SASEGT come from the germline V gene. V was shortened by 5 bases and J by 4 bases, with 12 bases between the two germline ends. This CDR3 has 13 amino acids. The CDR3 is CASSSGTTYEQYF. The CDR3 bases are TGTGCCAGCAGTTCCGGGACGACATACGAGCAGTACTTC.

The chain recombines TRBV5-1 with TRBJ2-2, with D hard to call. CDR1 is SGHRS and CDR2 is YFSETQ in the germline V gene. V was shortened by 0 bases and J by 7 bases, with 10 bases between the two germline ends. CDR3 length: 14 residues. Here the CDR3 DNA reads TGCGCCAGCAGCTTGGACACCCCGATCGGGGAGCTGTTTTTT. The encoded protein is CASSLDTPIGELFF.

The chain carries TRBV4-1 and TRBJ1-2, with D unresolved. Trimming stripped 2 bases from V and 7 bases from J, with 11 bases between. The CDR3 consists of 13 residues. CDR1 MGHRA and CDR2 YSYEKL come from the germline V gene. CDR3 coding DNA: TGCGCCAGCAGCCAATCGGAGCAGAGTGGCTACACCTTC. Translating it yields CASSQSEQSGYTF.

In this sample, this clone turned up once. The chain employs TRBV11-3 and TRBJ2-3; the match to TRBD1 covers 7 bases. The V gene's germline CDR1 is SGHNT and CDR2 YENEEA. Trimming removed 3 bases from V and 2 bases from J; junction bases left unmatched: 11. The CDR3 extends over 17 amino acids. CDR3 sequence reads: CASSFPGDSPNTDTQYF. Here the CDR3 DNA reads TGTGCCAGCAGCTTCCCAGGGGACAGTCCTAACACAGATACGCAGTATTTT.

V is TRBV5-1 and J is TRBJ2-7; TRBD1 matches 7 bases. Unmatched junction bases numbered 7, after V lost 5 bases and J lost 2 bases. The CDR3 loop spans 14 amino acids. Germline V lookup: CDR1 SGHRS, CDR2 YFSETQ. In DNA, the CDR3 is TGCGCCAGCAGAATGGACACAGGGGCCTACGAGCAGTACTTC. Its protein is CASRMDTGAYEQYF. The full variable domain, in which reference TRBV5-1 and TRBJ2-7 provide the parts outside the CDR3, is KAGVTQTPRYLIKTRGQQVTLSCSPISGHRSVSWYQQTPGQGLQFLFEYFSETQRNKGNFPGRFSGRQFSNSRSEMNVSTLELGDSALYLCASRMDTGAYEQYFGPGTRLTVT.

The chain couples TRBV19 to TRBJ2-6; D is unresolved. From germline, CDR1 is LNHDA and CDR2 SQIVND (reference sequence). Trimming left V 5 bases short and J 4 bases short, with 15 bases between. The CDR3 spans 16 residues. CDR3: CASSDPGRSGANVLTF. Here the CDR3 DNA reads TGTGCCAGTAGTGATCCAGGAAGATCAGGGGCCAACGTCCTGACTTTC.

The chain has TRBV5-6 and TRBJ1-2; possibly TRBD1 for D (5 bases). The V and J ends lost 1 base and 4 bases respectively, with 8 bases between them. Germline-derived CDR1 and CDR2 are SGHDT and YYEEEE. This CDR3 comprises 13 residues. The CDR3 DNA reads as TGTGCCAGCAGCTTGCGTGGGGGCTATGGCTACACCTTC. It encodes CASSLRGGYGYTF.

The chain uses TRBV5-1 and TRBJ1-2; a weak D match, TRBD1 (5 bases). The CDR3 sequence is 13 residues long. V was cut by 3 bases and J by 4 bases, with 10 bases left in between. Germline V gene data show CDR1 as SGHRS and CDR2 as YFSETQ. Here the CDR3 reads CASSSDTLYGYTF. The CDR3 region has the DNA TGCGCCAGCAGCTCGGACACCCTCTATGGCTACACCTTC.

This sequence joins TRBV7-9 and TRBJ1-2, with 7 bases that match TRBD1. This CDR3 has 13 amino acids. The ends lost 5 bases at V and 2 bases at J; junction bases unmatched: 2. Germline V lookup: CDR1 SEHNR, CDR2 FQNEAQ (reference sequence). The CDR3 is CASSADRNYGYTF. CDR3 nucleotides: TGTGCCAGCAGCGCGGACAGGAACTATGGCTACACCTTC.

The rearrangement uses TRBV14 and TRBJ1-1, with D unclear. From germline, CDR1 is SGHDN and CDR2 FVKESK. CDR3 size: 13 residues. V was pared by 4 bases and J by 3 bases, with 9 bases between. The CDR3 protein is CASSLEEHTEAFF. For the CDR3, the DNA is TGTGCCAGCAGCCTGGAAGAGCACACTGAAGCTTTCTTT.

The chain joins TRBV4-1 to TRBJ1-1, with 8 bases identical to TRBD1. The CDR3 is 15 residues long. The junction had 16 bases not matched to a gene; V was cut back by 6 bases and J by 10 bases. Germline CDR1 MGHRA, CDR2 YSYEKL. The CDR3 protein is CASSQGTTGQARAFF. The CDR3 nucleotides read TGCGCCAGCAGTCAGGGAACAACGGGACAGGCAAGAGCTTTCTTT.

In its sample, this clone was seen once. V is TRBV27 and J is TRBJ1-5; D possibly corresponds to TRBD1 (5 bases). CDR1 and CDR2 (germline): MNHEY, SMNVEV (reference sequence). This CDR3 has 19 residues. The ends were cut back, 5 bases at V and 0 bases at J, with 23 bases in the middle. The CDR3 DNA is TGTGCCAGCAGTCCCCGGGACGGAACATTGAGAAATAGCAATCAGCCCCAGCATTTT. The encoded protein is CASSPRDGTLRNSNQPQHF.

This clone was counted once. The V and J genes are TRBV7-9 and TRBJ2-5; TRBD2 matches at 12 bases. Losses at the gene ends were 9 bases for V and 5 bases for J; bases not matched to a gene: 7. Germline lookup yields CDR1 SEHNR and CDR2 FQNEAQ (reference sequence). This CDR3 has 14 amino acids. The CDR3: CASHGLAGSETQYF. DNA of the CDR3: TGTGCCAGTCACGGACTAGCGGGGTCGGAGACCCAGTACTTC.

A single count supports this clone. V usage is TRBV11-3 and J usage is TRBJ2-3; TRBD2 matches at 8 bases. With V trimmed by 5 bases and J by 3 bases, 7 bases remained unmatched. CDR3 length: 15 amino acids. Germline V gene lookup returns CDR1 SGHNT and CDR2 YENEEA. CDR3 amino acids: CASSPRGGQTDTQYF. The DNA for the CDR3 is TGTGCCAGCAGCCCCCGGGGGGGGCAGACAGATACGCAGTATTTT.